A selection of T cell receptor beta chains follows, all from one sample in a study of OX40 agonist ivuxolimab in advanced cancers. The data were produced by immunoSEQ multiplex PCR, yet TCRdb's version contains in-frame clones alone and is incomplete. Of around 65,000 clones in the sample, approximately 86% were seen once. Specimen: CD4+ or CD8+ T cells sorted from blood, collected in a trial of the OX40 agonist ivuxolimab. The receptors were sampled from an adult with an advanced solid tumor such as melanoma, head and neck, liver or kidney cancer. CDR3s include the opening cysteine and the closing phenylalanine or tryptophan. A D gene is named only where the DNA matches it firmly. Only part of the rows carry a size: once, few, many, or a class if the clone is expanded.

v_gene,j_gene,abundance,d_gene,CDR3aa,CDR3nt
TRBV6-5,TRBJ2-7,NA,NA,CASSYYPSDYEQYF,TGTGCCAGCAGTTACTATCCTAGCGACTACGAGCAGTACTTC
TRBV11-1,TRBJ1-3,NA,NA,CASSSPGNTIYF,TGTGCCAGCAGCTCACCTGGAAACACCATATATTTT
TRBV7-6,TRBJ2-5,NA,NA,CASSLQTHSQETQYF,TGTGCCAGCAGCCTTCAAACCCATTCTCAAGAGACCCAGTACTTC
TRBV19,TRBJ1-6,NA,NA,CASSISVGPSSYNSPLHF,TGTGCCAGTAGTATATCGGTGGGTCCGAGCTCCTATAATTCACCCCTCCACTTT
TRBV27,TRBJ2-2,NA,NA,CASSLRGGELFF,TGTGCCAGCAGTCTGAGGGGCGGGGAGCTGTTTTTT
TRBV6-6,TRBJ1-1,NA,NA,CASLSGTSNTEAFF,TGTGCCAGCCTGAGTGGGACATCGAACACTGAAGCTTTCTTT
TRBV11-3,TRBJ2-7,NA,TRBD2,CASSLELGKREGYYEQYF,TGTGCCAGCAGCTTAGAGCTTGGGAAGCGGGAGGGCTACTACGAGCAGTACTTC
TRBV9,TRBJ1-5,NA,NA,CASSGGGVVNQPQHF,TGTGCCAGCAGCGGTGGAGGGGTAGTCAATCAGCCCCAGCATTTT
TRBV28,TRBJ1-2,NA,NA,CASSPPRDTANYGYTF,TGTGCCAGCAGCCCCCCAAGGGACACTGCTAACTATGGCTACACCTTC
TRBV27,TRBJ2-1,NA,NA,CASTTGGRYNEQFF,TGTGCCAGCACCACGGGGGGCCGATACAATGAGCAGTTCTTC
TRBV7-2,TRBJ1-4,once,NA,CASSLIFAAEKLFF,TGTGCCAGCAGCTTGATTTTTGCAGCTGAAAAACTGTTTTTT
TRBV9,TRBJ1-5,NA,TRBD1,CASRDAGGAGNQPQHF,TGTGCCAGCAGAGACGCAGGGGGAGCGGGGAATCAGCCCCAGCATTTT
TRBV7-9,TRBJ1-2,NA,NA,CASSLTMNGYTF,TGTGCCAGCAGCTTAACTATGAATGGCTACACCTTC
TRBV29-1,TRBJ2-1,NA,NA,CSGDPYNEQFF,TGCAGCGGAGACCCATACAATGAGCAGTTCTTC
TRBV5-8,TRBJ1-5,NA,NA,CASSLGRSNQPQHF,TGTGCCAGCAGCTTAGGACGTAGCAATCAGCCCCAGCATTTT
TRBV7-6,TRBJ2-2,NA,NA,CASSLVGAPGELFF,TGTGCCAGCAGCTTAGTGGGGGCCCCCGGGGAGCTGTTTTTT
TRBV11-3,TRBJ2-5,NA,NA,CASSWRGNGRGETQYF,TGTGCCAGCAGCTGGAGGGGTAACGGACGGGGAGAGACCCAGTACTTC
TRBV10-3,TRBJ2-7,NA,NA,CAISDKVGGAYEQYF,TGTGCCATCAGTGACAAAGTAGGGGGAGCCTACGAGCAGTACTTC
TRBV25-1,TRBJ2-2,NA,NA,CASRPGGGTGELFF,TGTGCCAGCCGGCCTGGGGGCGGGACCGGGGAGCTGTTTTTT
TRBV4-1,TRBJ1-4,once,NA,CASSQDLFATNEKLFF,TGCGCCAGCAGCCAAGATCTCTTTGCAACTAATGAAAAACTGTTTTTT
TRBV6-1,TRBJ2-2,once,NA,CASSEEAGTGELFF,TGTGCCAGCAGTGAAGAGGCAGGGACCGGGGAGCTGTTTTTT
TRBV9,TRBJ2-3,NA,NA,CASSPWPRGGNTDTQYF,TGTGCCAGCAGCCCATGGCCCCGGGGCGGCAACACAGATACGCAGTATTTT
TRBV7-2,TRBJ2-3,NA,NA,CASNRERRTDTQYF,TGTGCCAGCAACCGGGAGAGACGCACAGATACGCAGTATTTT
TRBV7-2,TRBJ1-1,once,NA,CASETQGGVTEAFF,TGTGCCAGCGAAACACAAGGGGGGGTCACTGAAGCTTTCTTT
TRBV21-1,TRBJ1-2,NA,NA,CASSKKRAGEKSNYGYTF,TGTGCCAGCAGCAAAAAGAGGGCAGGGGAGAAATCTAACTATGGCTACACCTTC
TRBV5-1,TRBJ1-4,NA,NA,CASSVSQGATNEKLFF,TGCGCCAGCAGCGTGTCTCAGGGCGCAACTAATGAAAAACTGTTTTTT
TRBV27,TRBJ2-7,NA,NA,CASSPRPGLVSYEQYF,TGTGCCAGCAGCCCTCGCCCCGGACTGGTCTCCTACGAGCAGTACTTC
TRBV14,TRBJ2-3,NA,NA,CASSQVLGGNTDTQYF,TGTGCCAGCAGCCAAGTCTTAGGGGGTAATACAGATACGCAGTATTTT
TRBV7-7,TRBJ2-5,NA,TRBD2,CASSFSGLAGQETQYF,TGTGCTAGCAGCTTCTCCGGACTAGCGGGGCAAGAGACCCAGTACTTC
TRBV6-6,TRBJ1-3,NA,NA,CASRADSAGGNTIYF,TGTGCCAGCAGAGCCGACAGCGCGGGGGGGAACACCATATATTTT
TRBV7-9,TRBJ1-2,NA,TRBD1,CASSLLQGQGDYGYTF,TGTGCCAGCAGCTTATTGCAGGGACAGGGGGACTATGGCTACACCTTC
TRBV6-1,TRBJ2-5,NA,NA,CASWGQRETQYF,TGTGCCAGTTGGGGCCAGAGAGAGACCCAGTACTTC